This TCR beta chain originates from a study of T cells in Graves' hyperthyroidism and ophthalmopathy. Diagnostic decisions used clinical symptoms, serum thyroxine and TRAb, thyroid ultrasound and orbital computed tomography. The CDR3 consists of 12 residues. V lost 10 bases, J lost 0 bases, and 1 base stayed unmatched. From germline, CDR1 is LNHDA and CDR2 SQIVND (reference sequence). Study-wide points: Peripheral blood also featured most of the thyroid clonotypes expanded above 0.001.

This clonotype was counted between two and nine times. The antigen is undetermined. Amplified TCR beta CDR3 regions came from RNA transcripts. RT-PCR in the first round (using the HTBI primer set) targeted the TCR CDR3. One entry per CDR3 protein, called by TCRdb with MiXCR from the multiplex PCR reads. The repertoire holds around 610,000 distinct CDR3 sequences, with about 14% as singletons. The specimen sequenced was blood. The sequence was collected from a middle-aged woman with Graves' ophthalmopathy. V usage is TRBV19 and J usage is TRBJ2-7; TRBD2 matches 9 bases. In DNA, the CDR3 is TGTGCCACTAGCGGGGTCTCCTACGAGCAGTACTTC. This codes for CATSGVSYEQYF.